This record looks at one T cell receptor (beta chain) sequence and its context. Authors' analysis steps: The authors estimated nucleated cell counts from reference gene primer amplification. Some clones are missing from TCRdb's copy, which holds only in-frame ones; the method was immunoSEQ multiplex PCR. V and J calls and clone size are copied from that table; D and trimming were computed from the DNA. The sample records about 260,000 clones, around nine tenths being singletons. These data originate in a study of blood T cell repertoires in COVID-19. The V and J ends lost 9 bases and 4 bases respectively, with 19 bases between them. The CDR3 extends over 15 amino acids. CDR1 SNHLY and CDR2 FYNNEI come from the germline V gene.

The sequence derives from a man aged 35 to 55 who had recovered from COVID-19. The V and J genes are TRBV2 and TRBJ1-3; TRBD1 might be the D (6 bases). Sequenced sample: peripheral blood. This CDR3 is CASSRSGALGNTIYF. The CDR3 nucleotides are TGTGCCAGTTCCCGGTCAGGGGCTCTGGGAAACACCATATATTTT. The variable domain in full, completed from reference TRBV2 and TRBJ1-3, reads EPEVTQTPSHQVTQMGQEVILRCVPISNHLYFYWYRQILGQKVEFLVSFYNNEISEKSEIFDDQFSVERPDGSNFTLKIRSTKLEDSAMYFCASSRSGALGNTIYFGEGSWLTVV.